This paragraph reports one T cell receptor beta chain. A few counts support this clonotype. Its specific antigen is unknown. The sample holds no much larger clone one base away, and base qualities are not on file. The data are from a study of CD8 T cells in ankylosing spondylitis (dated by TCRdb to the late 2010s). Background for the entire study: The study profiled T cell receptor beta repertoires in healthy donors and ankylosing spondylitis patients to find disease-linked TCR variants. In total, the full study cohort was made up of roughly 100 healthy donors and 20 to 25 ankylosing spondylitis patients. Peripheral blood was sampled, and synovial fluid was additionally collected from ankylosing spondylitis patients. Broader findings and caveats from the paper: Blood from ankylosing spondylitis patients appeared to be characterized by a TCR beta motif composed of several highly homologous amino acid variants. The disease-linked clones were reported as significantly enriched in matched synovial fluid samples from ankylosing spondylitis patients. In peripheral blood, the disease-linked clones were found at relatively low frequencies and had a CD8+ phenotype. Some motif variants had previously been reported in the synovial fluid and blood of reactive arthritis patients, which suggests shared mechanisms of disease initiation.

The data were produced on an Illumina HiSeq 2500. Quantitative 5'-RACE with molecular barcodes was the method used to prepare the TCR beta libraries. Turning to the authors' computational methods: A new computational method based on a probabilistic model of VDJ rearrangement was used to identify disease-linked TCR variants. Starting from the raw public reads, TCRdb applied fastp trimming at Q25, assembled clones with MiXCR and retained in-frame beta chains. Entries are consolidated by CDR3 protein sequence, retaining the most common genes and DNA. It is TCRdb's table, rather than the study itself, that gives the V and J calls and clone size. The sample table contains over 600,000 distinct CDR3 sequences; only one count was recorded for roughly 19% of them. 19% of the sample is taken by the ten largest. From its cysteine to its phenylalanine, the CDR3 spans 19 amino acids. Here the CDR3 DNA is all that survives: 57 bases in frame from base 1. The germline V gene gives CDR1 as SGHAT and CDR2 as FQNNGV. Cut back by 0 bases and 2 bases, the V and J ends lie 20 bases apart.

The chain is assembled from TRBV11-2 and TRBJ2-1, with TRBD1 tentatively as D gene (6 bases match). This clonotype originated in a male donor with ankylosing spondylitis. The sequenced material came from blood, either unsorted or a sorted T cell fraction (not recorded which). The nucleotides are TGTGCCAGCAGCTTAGATCCCCGGACAGATAATAGGGCCTACAATGAGCAGTTCTTC. Its product reads: CASSLDPRTDNRAYNEQFF.